The 32 T cell receptor beta chains below come from one sample, sequenced in a study of blood T cell repertoires in COVID-19. The table came from immunoSEQ multiplex PCR; TCRdb's copy has only in-frame clones and leaves some out. The data contain 210,000 or so clones, 84% of them singletons. The sequenced sample was peripheral blood. The receptors shown here come from a woman older than 75 with COVID-19, enrolled during active disease.

This chain uses TRBV5-6 with TRBJ2-5, with D possibly TRBD1 on 5 matching bases. Trimming left V 4 bases short and J 0 bases short, with 10 bases between. This CDR3 has 14 amino acids. The germline CDR1 and CDR2 sequences are SGHDT and YYEEEE. The CDR3 DNA reads TGTGCCAGCAGCCCTAGGGGATACCAAGAGACCCAGTACTTC. It is translated as CASSPRGYQETQYF.

The CDR3 DNA reads TGTGCCAGCAAGAAGTTATGGTCCGGGTTTGAGCAGTTCTTC. It encodes CASKKLWSGFEQFF. J is TRBJ2-1 and V is TRBV7-8; D call uncertain. This CDR3 is built from 14 residues. The V end was cut by 7 bases, the J end by 9 bases, with 19 bases between. Germline CDR1 SGHVS, CDR2 FQNEAQ.

There are a few counts of this clone. This chain joins TRBV6-5 and TRBJ2-7; 13 bases agree with TRBD2. This CDR3 spans 14 amino acids. CDR1 MNHEY and CDR2 SVGAGI come from the germline V gene. Unmatched junction bases numbered 5, after V lost 5 bases and J lost 7 bases. CDR3 loop: CASSRTSGGREQYF. As DNA, the CDR3 is TGTGCCAGCAGTCGGACTAGCGGGGGCCGGGAGCAGTACTTC.

The gene calls are TRBV4-1 and TRBJ2-7; 10 bases line up with TRBD1. The CDR3 is 14 amino acids. Losses at the gene ends were 5 bases for V and 1 base for J; bases not matched to a gene: 2. Germline V gene sequence: CDR1 MGHRA, CDR2 YSYEKL. For the CDR3, the DNA is TGCGCCAGCAGCGCGGGACAGGGGTCCTACGAGCAGTACTTC. Translated: CASSAGQGSYEQYF.

The V and J genes are TRBV5-1 and TRBJ1-3, with D uncertain. Trimming cost V 4 bases and J 0 bases, with 17 bases left between them. This CDR3 is built from 17 residues. Germline V gene data show CDR1 as SGHRS and CDR2 as YFSETQ. In DNA form, the CDR3 reads TGCGCCAGCAGCCCCAGACCCTCGACTGTCTCTGGAAACACCATATATTTT. This encodes CASSPRPSTVSGNTIYF.

This chain connects TRBV11-2 to TRBJ2-3, with 8 bases matching TRBD2. This CDR3 has 13 residues. V was pared by 8 bases and J by 2 bases, with 3 bases of the junction left unmatched. Germline CDR1 is SGHAT and CDR2 is FQNNGV. CDR3 sequence reads: CASSGGVTDTQYF. The CDR3, as DNA: TGTGCCAGCTCCGGGGGGGTCACAGATACGCAGTATTTT.

This chain joins TRBV28 and TRBJ1-2, with TRBD1 as a possible D gene (5 bases). V shed 5 bases and J shed 8 bases, with 18 bases lying between them. CDR1 MDHEN and CDR2 SYDVKM come from the germline V gene. The CDR3 has 14 residues. CDR3 sequence (DNA): TGTGCCAGCAGTGACGGGGGGATATATGAGGGCTACACCTTC. It specifies CASSDGGIYEGYTF.

The CDR3 sequence: CASSVEAGNTEAFF. The CDR3 bases are TGTGCCAGCAGCGTAGAGGCGGGGAACACTGAAGCTTTCTTT. J is TRBJ1-1 and V is TRBV9; D remains ambiguous. The V gene's germline CDR1 is SGDLS and CDR2 YYNGEE. V lost 0 bases, J lost 1 base, and 7 bases lay in between. The CDR3 is 14 residues long.

The V and J genes are TRBV5-1 and TRBJ2-3, with 9 positions matching TRBD2. J was trimmed by 5 bases and V by 1 base; bases with no gene match: 8. The germline V gene encodes CDR1 SGHRS and CDR2 YFSETQ. CDR3 length equals 16 residues. DNA for the CDR3: TGCGCCAGCAGCTTGTCTAGCGGGGCCCCCGGAGATACGCAGTATTTT. Amino acid sequence: CASSLSSGAPGDTQYF.

The chain carries TRBV6-5 and TRBJ1-2, with D unclear. The CDR3 runs to 16 residues. CDR1 MNHEY and CDR2 SVGAGI come from the germline V gene. The V end was cut by 0 bases, the J end by 9 bases, with 20 bases between. The CDR3 coding sequence is TGTGCCAGCAGTTACTCTCAACCGGCGGAGGGTTCGCGCTACACCTTC. It yields the protein CASSYSQPAEGSRYTF.

The rearrangement joins TRBV20-1 to TRBJ1-2; no clear D gene. V lost 6 bases and J lost 4, with 9 bases in between. CDR3 length: 11 amino acids. Germline V gene lookup returns CDR1 DFQATT and CDR2 SNEGSKA (reference sequence). CDR3 sequence reads: CSALEGYGYTF. Here the CDR3 DNA reads TGCAGTGCACTGGAGGGCTATGGCTACACCTTC.

This clone appeared a single time. This rearrangement joins TRBV11-2 to TRBJ1-4; 7 bases line up with TRBD1. This CDR3 region has 14 residues. Trimming cost V 4 bases and J 8 bases; bases outside gene matches: 7. The germline V gene encodes CDR1 SGHAT and CDR2 FQNNGV. The CDR3 coding sequence is TGTGCCAGCAGCTCCTTAACACAGGGGGAAAAACTGTTTTTT. This codes for CASSSLTQGEKLFF. The full variable domain, its missing parts supplied by reference TRBV11-2 and TRBJ1-4, is EAGVAQSPRYKIIEKRQSVAFWCNPISGHATLYWYQQILGQGPKLLIQFQNNGVVDDSQLPKDRFSAERLKGVDSTLKIQPAKLEDSAVYLCASSSLTQGEKLFFGSGTQLSVL.

The chain joins TRBV7-2 to TRBJ1-4; 8 bases align to TRBD1. The J segment lost 7 bases and the V segment lost 2 bases, leaving 12 bases of the junction unmatched. The CDR3 totals 17 residues. Germline V gene sequence: CDR1 SGHTA, CDR2 FQGNSA. CDR3 amino acids: CASSLNQGAGRGEKLFF. The CDR3 nucleotides read TGTGCCAGCAGCTTAAATCAGGGGGCAGGACGTGGTGAAAAACTGTTTTTT.

The rearrangement joins TRBV5-1 to TRBJ2-3; 13 bases are shared with TRBD2. Germline V gives CDR1 SGHRS, CDR2 YFSETQ. V was pared by 2 bases and J by 0 bases, with 3 bases of the junction left unmatched. The CDR3 extends over 17 amino acids. The CDR3 here is CASSFGLAGASTDTQYF. The CDR3, as DNA: TGCGCCAGCAGCTTTGGACTAGCGGGGGCAAGCACAGATACGCAGTATTTT.

This clone was counted a single time. Other DNA sequences in the same sample also yield this CDR3. V and J are TRBV5-1 and TRBJ2-5; 7 bases line up with TRBD2. Germline trimming cut 0 bases from V and 5 bases from J; bases unmatched to any gene: 4. Germline loops: CDR1 SGHRS, CDR2 YFSETQ. CDR3 size: 14 residues. CDR3 protein: CASSLGQGGETQYF. CDR3 DNA sequence: TGCGCCAGCAGCTTGGGGCAGGGAGGGGAGACCCAGTACTTC.

On this clone: This sample includes further DNA sequences coding for the same CDR3. The chain employs TRBV5-4 and TRBJ1-1; D is possibly TRBD1 (6 bases). This CDR3 region has 15 residues. Between the trimmed V and J ends, which lost 0 bases and 0 bases, there was a span of 9 bases. In germline, CDR1 is SGHNT, CDR2 YYREEE (reference sequence). The CDR3: CASSLARGLNTEAFF. The CDR3 DNA follows: TGTGCCAGCAGCTTGGCCAGGGGACTGAACACTGAAGCTTTCTTT.

CDR3 region: CAISEVQGLNTEAFF. Here the CDR3 DNA reads TGTGCCATCAGTGAAGTTCAGGGATTGAACACTGAAGCTTTCTTT. The chain combines TRBV10-3 with TRBJ1-1, with TRBD1 as a possible D gene (5 bases). This CDR3 is 15 amino acids long. From germline, CDR1 is ENHRY and CDR2 SYGVKD. The V end lost 3 bases, the J end lost 0 bases, and 11 bases lay between the germline ends.

V and J are TRBV5-1 and TRBJ2-7; D remains unclear. Germline-derived CDR1 and CDR2 are SGHRS and YFSETQ. Between the trimmed V and J ends, which lost 6 bases and 6 bases, there was a span of 19 bases. The CDR3 runs 14 residues. The CDR3 protein is CASNAESVDREQYF. DNA of the CDR3: TGCGCCAGCAACGCCGAGTCCGTCGATCGCGAGCAGTACTTC.

The chain employs TRBV18 and TRBJ2-3, with 8 bases identical to TRBD1. The CDR3 runs to 14 residues. Germline V gives CDR1 KGHSH, CDR2 LQKENI. V dropped 3 bases and J dropped 5; count of bases not matched to a gene: 4. The CDR3 DNA reads TGTGCCAGCTCACCTTCGGGACAGGTAGATACGCAGTATTTT. The encoded protein is CASSPSGQVDTQYF.

The chain has TRBV5-4 and TRBJ2-5, with TRBD2 matching over 10 bases. Per germline, CDR1 SGHNT and CDR2 YYREEE (reference sequence). This CDR3 is built from 17 residues. V shed 4 bases, J shed 6 bases, and the junction held 15 bases outside the gene matches. The CDR3 DNA follows: TGTGCCAGCAGCGGGGGCGCTAGCGGGAGCGCTATAAAGACCCAGTACTTC. Translation: CASSGGASGSAIKTQYF.

Details on this clone: Other DNA sequences within the sample encode an identical CDR3. CDR3 DNA: TGTGCCAGCAGCCCACGGACTGAAGCTTTCTTT. This sequence encodes CASSPRTEAFF. The chain employs TRBV28 and TRBJ1-1, with no clear D. The CDR3 runs 11 residues. Per germline, CDR1 MDHEN and CDR2 SYDVKM. V lost 6 bases and J lost 5, with 7 bases in between. Supplemented by reference TRBV28 and TRBJ1-1, the full variable domain reads DVKVTQSSRYLVKRTGEKVFLECVQDMDHENMFWYRQDPGLGLRLIYFSYDVKMKEKGDIPEGYSVSREKKERFSLILESASTNQTSMYLCASSPRTEAFFGQGTRLTVV.

The chain has TRBV18 and TRBJ1-2; 7 nucleotides match TRBD1. CDR1 is KGHSH and CDR2 is LQKENI in the germline V gene. The CDR3 loop spans 13 amino acids. V lost 4 bases to trimming and J lost 8 bases; unmatched junction nucleotides: 7. The CDR3 DNA reads as TGTGCCAGCTCACTGGACAGGAACGGAGGCTACACCTTC. Its translation: CASSLDRNGGYTF.

V usage is TRBV3-1 (or the pseudogene TRBV3-2) and J usage is TRBJ2-2, with D possibly being TRBD1 (5 bases). The CDR3 runs to 14 residues. V lost 3 bases, J lost 6 bases, and 11 bases lay in between. Looked up from germline, CDR1 is LGHDT and CDR2 is YNNKEL (reference sequence). Here the CDR3 DNA reads TGTGCCAGCAGCCAGCCAGGGTCAGCCGGGGAGCTGTTTTTT. This sequence encodes CASSQPGSAGELFF.

In the case of this clone: The junction shows a germline mismatch at one end, possibly a read error. Other DNA sequences in this sample translate to the same CDR3. The CDR3 here is CASTLIAGGRNGELFF. The CDR3 DNA is TGTGCCAGCACCTTAATCGCGGGGGGGCGAAACGGGGAGCTGTTTTTT. The chain recombines TRBV7-2 with TRBJ2-2; 9 bases match TRBD2. The germline V gene encodes CDR1 SGHTA and CDR2 FQGNSA. This CDR3 spans 16 amino acids. The full variable domain, in which reference TRBV7-2 and TRBJ2-2 provide the parts outside the CDR3, is GAGVSQSPSNKVTEKGKDVELRCDPISGHTALYWYRQSLGQGLEFLIYFQGNSAPDKSGLPSDRFSAERTGGSVSTLTIQRTQQEDSAVYLCASTLIAGGRNGELFFGEGSRLTVL.

This chain uses TRBV7-6 with TRBJ2-7; D call uncertain. CDR3 length equals 14 residues. From germline, CDR1 is SGHVS and CDR2 FNYEAQ. Trimming cost V 1 base and J 6 bases, with 13 bases left between them. In nucleotides, the CDR3 is TGTGCCAGCAGCTTAGGGGTCGGGTTTGGCGAGCAGTACTTC. It codes for CASSLGVGFGEQYF.

The chain uses TRBV12-2 and TRBJ1-2. TRBV12-2 is classified as a pseudogene. This CDR3 spans 16 amino acids. CDR3 coding DNA: TGTGCAAGTCGCTTACGGGGGTTTGACAGAGACTATGGCTACACCTTC. It translates to CASRLRGFDRDYGYTF.

As for this clone: Other nucleotide sequences from this sample produce the same CDR3. V gene TRBV5-4 combines with J gene TRBJ1-1; the D is unclear. The germline V gene encodes CDR1 SGHNT and CDR2 YYREEE (reference sequence). V was trimmed by 0 bases and J by 1 base, leaving 4 bases between them. The CDR3 has 13 residues. CDR3 loop: CASSLAGNTEAFF. The CDR3 nucleotides read TGTGCCAGCAGCTTGGCCGGGAACACTGAAGCTTTCTTT.

The chain is built from TRBV9 and TRBJ1-6, with D uncertain. The CDR3 spans 15 residues. Germline CDR1 SGDLS, CDR2 YYNGEE. V was trimmed by 2 bases and J by 6 bases, leaving 12 bases between them. The CDR3 is CASSVLDMFNSPLHF. The CDR3 DNA is TGTGCCAGCAGCGTTCTTGACATGTTTAATTCACCCCTCCACTTT. Supplemented by reference TRBV9 and TRBJ1-6, the full variable domain reads DSGVTQTPKHLITATGQRVTLRCSPRSGDLSVYWYQQSLDQGLQFLIQYYNGEERAKGNILERFSAQQFPDLHSELNLSSLELGDSALYFCASSVLDMFNSPLHFGNGTRLTVT.

The J gene is TRBJ1-2, the V gene TRBV18; D is possibly TRBD1 (5 bases). There are 13 residues in the CDR3. The V and J ends lost 3 bases and 8 bases respectively, with 13 bases between them. Germline CDR1 KGHSH, CDR2 LQKENI. The CDR3 loop is CASSPQGPAGYTF. Here the CDR3 DNA reads TGTGCCAGCTCACCGCAGGGTCCTGCGGGCTACACCTTC.

This rearrangement joins TRBV5-1 to TRBJ2-4; D perhaps matches TRBD2 (5 bases). The CDR3 contains 15 residues. Germline V gene data show CDR1 as SGHRS and CDR2 as YFSETQ. The V gene lost 4 bases and the J gene lost 1 base, with 12 bases spanning the gap. The CDR3 loop reads CASSPDLSAKNIQYF. The CDR3 coding sequence is TGCGCCAGCAGCCCGGACTTAAGTGCCAAAAACATTCAGTACTTC.

The chain couples TRBV12-5 to TRBJ1-2; 7 bases are shared with TRBD1. Germline V gene lookup returns CDR1 LGHNT and CDR2 FRNRAP. The V segment lost 3 bases and the J segment 7 bases; nucleotides outside the gene matches: 8. The CDR3 spans 14 residues. The chain's CDR3 is CASGFITGVGGYTF. For the CDR3, the DNA is TGTGCTAGTGGTTTCATTACAGGGGTGGGTGGCTACACCTTC. The full variable domain, rest sourced from reference TRBV12-5 and TRBJ1-2, is DARVTQTPRHKVTEMGQEVTMRCQPILGHNTVFWYRQTMMQGLELLAYFRNRAPLDDSGMPKDRFSAEMPDATLATLKIQPSEPRDSAVYFCASGFITGVGGYTFGSGTRLTVV.

J is TRBJ1-2 and V is TRBV3-1 (or the pseudogene TRBV3-2), with TRBD1 matching 7 bases. The CDR3 is 15 amino acids. CDR1 and CDR2 (germline): LGHDT, YNNKEL (reference sequence). V shed 5 bases, J shed 3 bases, and the junction held 9 bases outside the gene matches. CDR3 in amino acids: CASSSRDSEYYGYTF. The CDR3, as DNA: TGTGCCAGCAGCTCACGGGACAGCGAGTACTATGGCTACACCTTC.